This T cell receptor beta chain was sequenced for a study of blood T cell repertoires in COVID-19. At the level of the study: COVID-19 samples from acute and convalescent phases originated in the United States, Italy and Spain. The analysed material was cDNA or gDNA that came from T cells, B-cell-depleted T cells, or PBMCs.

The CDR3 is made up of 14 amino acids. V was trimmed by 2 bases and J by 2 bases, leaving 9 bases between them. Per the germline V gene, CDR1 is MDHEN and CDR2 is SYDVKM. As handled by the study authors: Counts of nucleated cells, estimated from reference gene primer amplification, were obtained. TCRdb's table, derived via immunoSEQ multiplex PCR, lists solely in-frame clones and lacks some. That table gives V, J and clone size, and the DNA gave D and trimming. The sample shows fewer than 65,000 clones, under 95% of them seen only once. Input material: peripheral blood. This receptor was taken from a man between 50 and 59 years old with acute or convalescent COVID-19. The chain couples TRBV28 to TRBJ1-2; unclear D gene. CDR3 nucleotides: TGTGCCAGCAGTTTAGGGCGGGCAAACTATGGCTACACCTTC. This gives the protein CASSLGRANYGYTF.